This T cell receptor (beta chain) was sequenced for a study of CD8 T cells in Susac syndrome. The CDR3 covers 15 residues. Per the germline V gene, CDR1 is SGHDT and CDR2 is YYEEEE. The V gene end was trimmed by 1 base and the J gene end by 9 bases; junction bases not matched to a gene: 12. Random hexamers were used to reverse transcribe roughly 0.45 to 1 ug of RNA. TCR beta CDR3 was amplified by immunoSEQ covering 54 Vbeta and 13 Jbeta. TCRdb re-derived calls from the immunoSEQ multiplex PCR reads in MiXCR, one entry per CDR3 protein. This table holds 330,000 or so distinct CDR3 sequences, about 89% found once.

The origin of this receptor is a human donor with multiple sclerosis. The chain is built from TRBV5-6 and TRBJ2-7; 8 positions agree with TRBD2. Specimen: CD8+ T cells from PBMCs. CDR3 sequence (DNA): TGTGCCAGCAGCTTGATGCGGGAGGATCTTCGGGGGCAGTACTTC. This encodes CASSLMREDLRGQYF.